There are many counts of the clone carrying this TCR beta chain. TCRdb ran MiXCR on the 5' RACE reads and lists one entry per CDR3 protein. The repertoire holds 100,000 or so distinct CDR3 sequences, with almost 9% as singletons. Germline V gene lookup returns CDR1 SEHNR and CDR2 FQNEAQ (reference sequence). J gave up 5 bases and V 1 base, and 5 bases lay outside the gene matches. CDR3 length equals 15 residues. This entry is derived from a study of T cells after yellow fever vaccination. Study as a whole: Researchers used SMART-Seq v4 Ultra Low Input to prepare fractions that had low cell numbers. Study-level findings and limits: There was a small share of clonotypes that showed up in both the CD4 and CD8 compartments. Sorted repertoires could include abundant contaminating clonotypes from bulk cells. After the booster, roughly 96% of CD4 and more than 75% of CD8 primary-response clones were re-detected.

Sequenced material: CD8+ T cells not binding an NS4B(214-222) dextramer, sorted from PBMCs, taken around 16 days after the first yellow fever vaccination. The V call is TRBV7-9, the J call TRBJ2-1, with 7 nucleotides matching TRBD2. The receptor was isolated from a man between 18 and 29 years old who received the YFV17D yellow fever vaccine. CDR3 amino acids: CASSLVGAGNNEQFF. CDR3 nucleotide sequence: TGTGCCAGCAGCTTAGTTGGAGCGGGGAACAATGAGCAGTTCTTC.